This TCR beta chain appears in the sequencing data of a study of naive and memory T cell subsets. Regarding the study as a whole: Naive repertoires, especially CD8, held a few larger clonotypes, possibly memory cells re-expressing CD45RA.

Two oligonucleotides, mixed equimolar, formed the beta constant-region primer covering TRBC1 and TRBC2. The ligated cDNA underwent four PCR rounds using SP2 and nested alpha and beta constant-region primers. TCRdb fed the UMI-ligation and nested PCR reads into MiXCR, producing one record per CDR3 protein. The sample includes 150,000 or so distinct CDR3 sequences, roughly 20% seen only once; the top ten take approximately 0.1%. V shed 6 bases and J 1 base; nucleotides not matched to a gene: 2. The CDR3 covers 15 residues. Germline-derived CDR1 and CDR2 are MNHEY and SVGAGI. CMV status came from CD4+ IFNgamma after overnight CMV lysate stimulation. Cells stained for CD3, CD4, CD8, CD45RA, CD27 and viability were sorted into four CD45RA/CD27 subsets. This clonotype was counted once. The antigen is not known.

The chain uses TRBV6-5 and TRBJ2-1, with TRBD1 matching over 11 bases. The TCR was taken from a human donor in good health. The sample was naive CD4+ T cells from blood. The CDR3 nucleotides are TGTGCCAGCAGGGGGGACAGGGGGTCCTACAATGAGCAGTTCTTC. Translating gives CASRGDRGSYNEQFF.